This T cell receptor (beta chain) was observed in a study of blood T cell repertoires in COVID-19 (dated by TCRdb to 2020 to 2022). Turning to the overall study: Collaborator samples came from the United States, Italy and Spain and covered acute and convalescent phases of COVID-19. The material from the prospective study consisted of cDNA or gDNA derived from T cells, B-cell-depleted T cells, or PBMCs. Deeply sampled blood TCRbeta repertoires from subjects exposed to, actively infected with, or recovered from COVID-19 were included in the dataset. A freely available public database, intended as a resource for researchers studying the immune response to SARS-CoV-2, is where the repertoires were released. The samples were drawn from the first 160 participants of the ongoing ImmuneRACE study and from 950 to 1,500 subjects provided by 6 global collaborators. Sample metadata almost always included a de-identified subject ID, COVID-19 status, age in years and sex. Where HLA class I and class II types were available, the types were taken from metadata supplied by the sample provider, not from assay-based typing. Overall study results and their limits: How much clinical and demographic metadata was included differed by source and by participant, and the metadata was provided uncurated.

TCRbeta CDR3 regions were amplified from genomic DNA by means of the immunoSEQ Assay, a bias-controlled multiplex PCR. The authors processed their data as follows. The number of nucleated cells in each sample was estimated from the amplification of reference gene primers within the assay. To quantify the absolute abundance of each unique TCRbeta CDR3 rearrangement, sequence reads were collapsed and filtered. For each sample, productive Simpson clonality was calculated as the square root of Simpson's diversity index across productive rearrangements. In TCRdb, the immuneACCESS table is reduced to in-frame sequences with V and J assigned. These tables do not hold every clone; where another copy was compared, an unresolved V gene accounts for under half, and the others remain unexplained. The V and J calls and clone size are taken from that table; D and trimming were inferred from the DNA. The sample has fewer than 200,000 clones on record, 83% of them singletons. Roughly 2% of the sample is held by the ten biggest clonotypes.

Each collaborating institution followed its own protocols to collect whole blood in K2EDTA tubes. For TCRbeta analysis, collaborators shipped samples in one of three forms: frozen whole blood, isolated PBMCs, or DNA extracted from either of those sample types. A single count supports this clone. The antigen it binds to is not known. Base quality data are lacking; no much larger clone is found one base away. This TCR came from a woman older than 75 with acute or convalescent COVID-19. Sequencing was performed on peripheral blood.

The CDR3: CASSVGLAGIGAYNEQFF. The DNA sequence follows: TGTGCCAGCAGCGTGGGACTAGCGGGGATAGGGGCCTACAATGAGCAGTTCTTC. The chain links TRBV9 with TRBJ2-1, and 13 junction bases match TRBD2. Reading from cysteine to phenylalanine, the CDR3 counts 18 amino acids. Just the 54-base CDR3 DNA is kept, in frame starting at base 1. CDR1 and CDR2 are read off the germline V gene as SGDLS and YYNGEE. Trimmed from V: 2 bases; trimmed from J: 2 bases; junction bases lacking a gene match: 7.